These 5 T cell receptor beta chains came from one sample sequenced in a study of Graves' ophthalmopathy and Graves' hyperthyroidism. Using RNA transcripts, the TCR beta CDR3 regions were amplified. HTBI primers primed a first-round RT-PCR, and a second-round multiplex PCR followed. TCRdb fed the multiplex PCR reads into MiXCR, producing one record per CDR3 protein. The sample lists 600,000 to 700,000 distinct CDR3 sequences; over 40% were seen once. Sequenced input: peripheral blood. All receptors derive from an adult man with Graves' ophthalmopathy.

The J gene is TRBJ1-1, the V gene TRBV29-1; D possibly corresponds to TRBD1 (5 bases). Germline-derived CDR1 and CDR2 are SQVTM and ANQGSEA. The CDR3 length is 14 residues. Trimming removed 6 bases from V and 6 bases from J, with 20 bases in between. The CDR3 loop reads CSVVPGWGLAEAFF. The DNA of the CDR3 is TGCAGCGTGGTACCAGGATGGGGGTTGGCTGAAGCTTTCTTT.

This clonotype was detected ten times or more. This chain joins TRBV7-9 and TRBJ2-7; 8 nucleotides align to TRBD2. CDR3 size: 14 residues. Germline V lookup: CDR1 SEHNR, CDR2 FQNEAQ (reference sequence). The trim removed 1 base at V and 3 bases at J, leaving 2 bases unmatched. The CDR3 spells CASSLGTSFYEQYF. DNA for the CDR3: TGTGCCAGCAGCTTAGGGACTAGCTTCTACGAGCAGTACTTC.

The CDR3 coding sequence is TGTGCCAGCAGGCTACCCGAGGGAGGCTACACCTTC. Translating it yields CASRLPEGGYTF. This chain joins TRBV6-1 and TRBJ1-2; no clear D gene. Germline V gene data show CDR1 as MNHNS and CDR2 as SASEGT. Trimming removed 6 bases at V and 8 bases at J, with 13 bases between. This CDR3 contains 12 residues.

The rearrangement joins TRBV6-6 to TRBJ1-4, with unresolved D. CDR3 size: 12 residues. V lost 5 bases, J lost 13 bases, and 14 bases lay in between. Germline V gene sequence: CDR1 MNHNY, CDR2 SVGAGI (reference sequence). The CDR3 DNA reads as TGTGCCAGCAGTGGCGCAAAGGGAAGACTGTTTTTT. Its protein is CASSGAKGRLFF.

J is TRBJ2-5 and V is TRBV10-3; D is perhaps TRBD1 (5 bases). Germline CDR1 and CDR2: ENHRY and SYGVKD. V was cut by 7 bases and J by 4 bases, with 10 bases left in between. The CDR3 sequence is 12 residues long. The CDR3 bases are TGTGCCATCAAAGGGGAAGGAGAGACCCAGTACTTC. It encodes CAIKGEGETQYF.